The next 22 T cell receptor beta chains were all read from a single sample in a study of OX40 agonist ivuxolimab in advanced cancers. Some clones are missing from TCRdb's copy, which holds only in-frame ones; the method was immunoSEQ multiplex PCR. Of tens of thousands of clones in the sample, approximately 78% were seen once. Sample: CD4+ or CD8+ T cells sorted from blood, taken in a trial of the OX40 agonist ivuxolimab. Receptors originate from an adult with an advanced solid tumor such as melanoma, head and neck, liver or kidney cancer.

Of note for this clone: A read error may account for a junction end that differs from germline. The V gene is TRBV11-2, the J gene TRBJ2-1, with 12 bases identical to TRBD2. The CDR3 consists of 14 residues. Germline V lookup: CDR1 SGHAT, CDR2 FQNNGV. The CDR3 sequence: CASSLVLAGGNTIF. Written as DNA, the CDR3 is TGTGCCAGCAGCTTAGTTCTAGCGGGAGGGAACACAATCTTC.

The CDR3 loop reads CASSTTGNSNQPQHF. In DNA, the CDR3 is TGTGCCAGCAGCACAACAGGAAATAGCAATCAGCCCCAGCATTTT. J is TRBJ1-5 and V is TRBV2, with D possibly being TRBD1 (5 bases). CDR3 length: 15 residues. The germline CDR1 and CDR2 sequences are SNHLY and FYNNEI. The V and J ends lost 6 bases and 0 bases respectively, with 12 bases between them.

The rearrangement joins TRBV15 to TRBJ1-1; a possible D gene is TRBD1 (5 bases). With 0 bases removed from V and 7 bases from J, the gap between germline ends came to 9 bases. This CDR3 has 13 amino acids. Germline CDR1 is LNHNV and CDR2 is YYDKDF (reference sequence). The chain's CDR3 is CATSRDWQGEAFF. The CDR3, as DNA: TGTGCCACCAGCAGAGATTGGCAGGGTGAAGCTTTCTTT.

This chain connects TRBV5-5 to TRBJ2-7; D call uncertain. CDR1 is SGHKS, CDR2 YYEKEE, per germline (reference sequence). This CDR3 region has 13 residues. Trimming pared 4 bases from V and 5 bases from J, leaving 13 bases between. The CDR3, as DNA: TGTGCCAGCAGCAACATGAAGGGTGACGAGCAGTACTTC. Its protein product is CASSNMKGDEQYF.

The rearrangement joins TRBV5-4 to TRBJ1-5; tentative D call: TRBD1 (5 bases). The CDR3 is made up of 14 amino acids. With 0 bases removed from V and 4 bases from J, the gap between germline ends came to 8 bases. CDR1 is SGHNT, CDR2 YYREEE, per germline (reference sequence). This CDR3 is CASSLGGGNQPQHF. In DNA, the CDR3 is TGTGCCAGCAGCTTGGGGGGGGGAAATCAGCCCCAGCATTTT.

The CDR3 DNA sequence: TGTGCCAGCAGCTCTAAACCACCGCAGGGGGAGCTGTTTTTT. Translating it yields CASSSKPPQGELFF. This chain links TRBV5-4 with TRBJ2-2; D ambiguous. Germline CDR1 is SGHNT and CDR2 is YYREEE (reference sequence). CDR3 size: 14 residues. Trimming removed 3 bases from V and 8 bases from J, with 14 bases in between.

This clone was seen more than once but under ten times. The V call is TRBV4-2, the J call TRBJ2-5; 10 bases fit TRBD2. The CDR3 covers 13 residues. Per germline, CDR1 LGHNA and CDR2 YNFKEQ. The V segment lost 9 bases and the J segment 5 bases; nucleotides outside the gene matches: 6. As DNA, the CDR3 is TGTGCCAGTTCGAGCGGGGGGGTGGAGACCCAGTACTTC. This encodes CASSSGGVETQYF.

The sample holds a few counts of this clone. V is TRBV18 and J is TRBJ1-1; D might be TRBD1 (6 bases). Trimming removed 3 bases at V and 0 bases at J, with 14 bases between. Germline lookup yields CDR1 KGHSH and CDR2 LQKENI. This CDR3 contains 16 residues. In DNA, the CDR3 is TGTGCCAGCTCACCGTCCACAGGGACCATGAACACTGAAGCTTTCTTT. Amino acid sequence: CASSPSTGTMNTEAFF.

V usage is TRBV28 and J usage is TRBJ1-2, with D maybe TRBD1 (6 bases). The ends were cut back, 3 bases at V and 7 bases at J, with 15 bases in the middle. This CDR3 is 14 amino acids long. CDR1 is MDHEN and CDR2 is SYDVKM in the germline V gene. CDR3 bases: TGTGCCAGCAGTTTGTCTGGGGGGGCAGGTGGCTACACCTTC. This translates into CASSLSGGAGGYTF.

This chain connects TRBV19 to TRBJ2-6; D remains ambiguous. From germline, CDR1 is LNHDA and CDR2 SQIVND (reference sequence). This CDR3 has 15 residues. V lost 3 bases and J 2 bases, leaving 8 bases between the germline ends. CDR3 region: CASSINTPGANVLTF. CDR3 nucleotide sequence: TGTGCCAGTAGTATCAATACACCTGGGGCCAACGTCCTGACTTTC.

This clone was observed once. This rearrangement joins TRBV18 to TRBJ1-5; D is ambiguous. The CDR3 has 15 amino acids. The V end lost 3 bases, the J end lost 0 bases, and 9 bases lay between the germline ends. Germline V gene sequence: CDR1 KGHSH, CDR2 LQKENI. The CDR3 spells CASSPEVYSNQPQHF. As DNA, the CDR3 is TGTGCCAGCTCACCTGAGGTATATAGCAATCAGCCCCAGCATTTT.

The chain carries TRBV14 and TRBJ2-1; 7 bases match TRBD2. CDR1 is SGHDN and CDR2 is FVKESK in the germline V gene. Germline trimming cut 1 base from V and 10 bases from J; bases unmatched to any gene: 7. The CDR3 runs 14 residues. CDR3 DNA: TGTGCCAGCAGCCAAGTTTACGGGGGAGGGGAGCAGTTCTTC. Translated: CASSQVYGGGEQFF.

This chain connects TRBV2 to TRBJ2-3; TRBD1 aligns across 7 bases. Germline values: CDR1 SNHLY, CDR2 FYNNEI. Trimming took 6 bases from V and 4 from J; bases not matched to a gene: 10. The CDR3 has 15 residues. This chain's CDR3 is CASRPTTGAADTQYF. The CDR3 DNA sequence: TGTGCCAGCAGACCCACTACAGGGGCGGCAGATACGCAGTATTTT.

The rearrangement joins TRBV5-4 to TRBJ2-1; tentatively, D is TRBD1 (5 bases). The length of the CDR3 is 15 residues. The germline gives CDR1 SGHNT, CDR2 YYREEE (reference sequence). V was clipped by 1 base and J by 10 bases, with 18 bases between them. The CDR3 here is CASSLLSSGHEEQFF. The CDR3 DNA reads as TGTGCCAGCAGCTTGTTGAGTTCAGGGCACGAGGAGCAGTTCTTC.

The chain employs TRBV19 and TRBJ2-3; no reliable D call. Trimming stripped 4 bases from V and 6 bases from J, with 14 bases between. Looked up from germline, CDR1 is LNHDA and CDR2 is SQIVND (reference sequence). The CDR3 totals 14 residues. CDR3 amino acids: CASSNHPIGDTQYF. The CDR3 nucleotides read TGTGCCAGTAGTAACCACCCAATCGGGGATACGCAGTATTTT.

The rearrangement links TRBV2 to TRBJ2-2; TRBD2 agrees at 8 bases. The CDR3 is made up of 14 amino acids. In germline, CDR1 is SNHLY, CDR2 FYNNEI. Trimming removed 8 bases from V and 6 bases from J; junction bases left unmatched: 8. For the CDR3, the DNA is TGTGCCAGCTTCTCAGCGGGAGTGGCCGGGGAGCTGTTTTTT. Its protein is CASFSAGVAGELFF. Filled out from reference TRBV2 and TRBJ2-2, the complete variable domain reads EPEVTQTPSHQVTQMGQEVILRCVPISNHLYFYWYRQILGQKVEFLVSFYNNEISEKSEIFDDQFSVERPDGSNFTLKIRSTKLEDSAMYFCASFSAGVAGELFFGEGSRLTVL.

The chain combines TRBV4-2 with TRBJ2-2, with 9 bases fitting TRBD1. This CDR3 spans 16 amino acids. The V gene's germline CDR1 is LGHNA and CDR2 YNFKEQ. Unmatched junction bases numbered 2, after V lost 2 bases and J lost 1 base. CDR3 in DNA: TGTGCCAGCAGCCAATTGACAGGGGGGAACACCGGGGAGCTGTTTTTT. The encoded protein is CASSQLTGGNTGELFF.

This clone has just one count. The chain combines TRBV4-1 with TRBJ1-2, with 8 bases that match TRBD1. The CDR3 loop spans 16 amino acids. V gave up 6 bases and J gave up 0 bases; unmatched junction bases: 9. Germline CDR1 and CDR2: MGHRA and YSYEKL. The CDR3 spells CASSLNRGKTNYGYTF. The CDR3 DNA reads as TGCGCCAGCAGTTTAAACAGGGGGAAAACTAACTATGGCTACACCTTC.

This clone has more than one count but fewer than ten. The rearrangement links TRBV5-1 to TRBJ1-6; D is undetermined. The CDR3 sequence is 14 residues long. Looked up from germline, CDR1 is SGHRS and CDR2 is YFSETQ. Trimming stripped 1 base from V and 5 bases from J, with 7 bases between. CDR3 loop: CASSLSRHNSPLHF. Written as DNA, the CDR3 is TGCGCCAGCAGCTTGTCTCGTCATAATTCACCCCTCCACTTT.

V is TRBV7-3 and J is TRBJ2-1, with D unresolved. V was clipped by 2 bases and J by 9 bases, with 11 bases between them. This CDR3 contains 13 residues. Germline CDR1 SGHTA, CDR2 FQGTGA. In DNA, the CDR3 is TGTGCCAGCAGCTTAGTGCTGGGCACTGAGCAGTTCTTC. This encodes CASSLVLGTEQFF. Together with reference TRBV7-3 and TRBJ2-1, the CDR3 gives the full variable domain: GAGVSQTPSNKVTEKGKYVELRCDPISGHTALYWYRQSLGQGPEFLIYFQGTGAADDSGLPNDRFFAVRPEGSVSTLKIQRTERGDSAVYLCASSLVLGTEQFFGPGTRLTVL.

V and J are TRBV4-2 and TRBJ1-2; D is perhaps TRBD1 (6 bases). The CDR3 runs 16 residues. V dropped 0 bases and J dropped 4 bases, with 15 bases sitting between them. CDR1 LGHNA and CDR2 YNFKEQ come from the germline V gene. The CDR3 protein is CASSQDWGDTIYGYTF. The CDR3 DNA reads TGTGCCAGCAGCCAAGATTGGGGGGACACCATCTATGGCTACACCTTC.

This rearrangement joins TRBV19 to TRBJ2-6; 11 nucleotides align to TRBD2. Germline-derived CDR1 and CDR2 are LNHDA and SQIVND (reference sequence). The length of the CDR3 is 19 residues. Trimming at V came to 5 bases and at J to 4 bases, leaving 13 bases not matched to a gene. CDR3 in DNA: TGTGCCAGTAGTCCCACCCGGGATAGCGGGAGGGCCGGGGCCAACGTCCTGACTTTC. It is translated as CASSPTRDSGRAGANVLTF.